Below, 28 T cell receptor beta chains from the same sample are listed, as sequenced in a study of beta chain features in type 1 diabetes. Expressed TCRB transcripts got sequenced, as all isolated RNA was reverse transcribed. Assay used: immunoSEQ multiplex PCR; TCRdb lists only in-frame clones, some missing. Of 120,000 to 150,000 clones listed, about 10% were seen once; the top ten hold about 1.3%. Sequencing used naive CD4+ T cells from blood. The receptors were gathered from a man aged 18 to 29 in good health.

This clone was recorded a few times. The chain couples TRBV11-2 to TRBJ1-2, with 9 bases matching TRBD1. Looked up from germline, CDR1 is SGHAT and CDR2 is FQNNGV. The CDR3 runs 16 residues. J was trimmed by 4 bases and V by 1 base; bases with no gene match: 7. CDR3 in amino acids: CASSLGRDRVVYGYTF. The CDR3 region has the DNA TGTGCCAGCAGCTTAGGGCGGGACAGGGTTGTCTATGGCTACACCTTC.

This chain's CDR3 is CASSLWQISNQPQHF. The CDR3, as DNA: TGTGCCAGCAGCTTGTGGCAGATTAGCAATCAGCCCCAGCATTTT. V usage is TRBV5-6 and J usage is TRBJ1-5; D is uncertain. The CDR3 extends over 15 amino acids. V was clipped by 1 base and J by 0 bases, with 8 bases between them. CDR1 SGHDT and CDR2 YYEEEE come from the germline V gene.

This clone has a count of ten or more. The chain joins TRBV13 to TRBJ2-5, with 7 bases fitting TRBD2. This CDR3 is built from 13 residues. CDR1 is PRHDT, CDR2 FYEKMQ, per germline (reference sequence). V lost 5 bases and J lost 6; bases outside the gene matches: 6. CDR3 DNA sequence: TGTGCCAGCAGCCAAAGCGGGGTCCAGACCCAGTACTTC. Protein product: CASSQSGVQTQYF.

V is TRBV6-5 and J is TRBJ2-3; maybe TRBD1 (5 bases). The length of the CDR3 is 12 residues. The germline CDR1 and CDR2 sequences are MNHEY and SVGAGI. V lost 10 bases and J 4 bases, leaving 12 bases between the germline ends. CDR3 amino acids: CATQGGPDTQYF. The DNA of the CDR3 is TGTGCCACCCAGGGTGGACCAGATACGCAGTATTTT.

This clone was seen more than once but under ten times. This chain links TRBV28 with TRBJ1-6; D unclear. CDR1 MDHEN and CDR2 SYDVKM come from the germline V gene. This CDR3 has 12 amino acids. V gave up 7 bases and J gave up 10 bases, with 11 bases separating them. The CDR3 loop reads CASTSGESPLHF. The DNA of the CDR3 is TGTGCCAGCACTTCTGGGGAGTCACCCCTCCACTTT. Drawing the rest from reference TRBV28 and TRBJ1-6, the complete variable domain is DVKVTQSSRYLVKRTGEKVFLECVQDMDHENMFWYRQDPGLGLRLIYFSYDVKMKEKGDIPEGYSVSREKKERFSLILESASTNQTSMYLCASTSGESPLHFGNGTRLTVT.

The rearrangement links TRBV28 to TRBJ2-7; 10 nucleotides match TRBD1. Germline CDR1 MDHEN, CDR2 SYDVKM. The CDR3 has 16 amino acids. V was clipped by 6 bases and J by 5 bases; unmatched bases: 13. CDR3 DNA sequence: TGTGCCAGCAGCCCCGACAGGGGGCCTAGACCCCACGAGCAGTACTTC. Encoded protein: CASSPDRGPRPHEQYF.

The gene calls are TRBV6-5 and TRBJ2-3; D is undetermined. CDR1 MNHEY and CDR2 SVGAGI come from the germline V gene. Deletions cut 6 bases from V and 4 bases from J, with 8 bases between. The CDR3 is 12 residues long. CDR3 residues: CASRRPADTQYF. Here the CDR3 DNA reads TGTGCCAGCAGACGCCCAGCAGATACGCAGTATTTT.

This clone was detected a few times. The gene calls are TRBV7-9 and TRBJ1-6, with 7 bases aligning to TRBD1. The CDR3 covers 17 residues. Germline CDR1 reads SEHNR; CDR2 reads FQNEAQ (reference sequence). V lost 0 bases, J lost 6 bases, and 8 bases stayed unmatched. CDR3 coding DNA: TGTGCCAGCAGCTTAGCCGTAGGGGGCGCGGCTAATTCACCCCTCCACTTT. Residues: CASSLAVGGAANSPLHF.

CDR3 DNA sequence: TGTGCCAGCAGTGGGCCTGGCGGAGGGAGATCTGGAAACACCATATATTTT. Translation: CASSGPGGGRSGNTIYF. V gene TRBV2 combines with J gene TRBJ1-3, with D unclear. Trimming cost V 4 bases and J 1 base, with 17 bases left between them. This CDR3 is built from 17 residues. Germline V gene data show CDR1 as SNHLY and CDR2 as FYNNEI.

V gene TRBV28 combines with J gene TRBJ2-3, with 8 bases aligning to TRBD1. Looked up from germline, CDR1 is MDHEN and CDR2 is SYDVKM. CDR3 size: 15 residues. V dropped 7 bases and J dropped 5; count of bases not matched to a gene: 11. CDR3 bases: TGTGCCAGCACCGATTACAGGGGGGATAAAGATACGCAGTATTTT. Its protein is CASTDYRGDKDTQYF.

This clone was detected only a few times. The chain carries TRBV20-1 and TRBJ2-5; no definite D call. The germline CDR1 and CDR2 sequences are DFQATT and SNEGSKA (reference sequence). Trimming removed 6 bases from V and 5 bases from J, with 4 bases in between. CDR3 length: 9 amino acids. The CDR3 bases are TGCAGTGCGTCGGAGACCCAGTACTTC. Amino acid sequence: CSASETQYF.

The V gene is TRBV4-1, the J gene TRBJ2-1; 11 bases agree with TRBD2. Germline assignment: CDR1 MGHRA and CDR2 YSYEKL. CDR3 length: 16 residues. After removal of 1 base from V and 6 bases from J, the junction contained 5 bases not matched to a gene. The CDR3 sequence is CASSQALAGAGNEQFF. In DNA, the CDR3 is TGCGCCAGCAGCCAAGCACTAGCGGGGGCTGGCAATGAGCAGTTCTTC.

This clone was found a few times. The chain employs TRBV6-1 and TRBJ2-3; 7 nucleotides agree with TRBD1. CDR1 and CDR2 from the germline V gene are MNHNS and SASEGT. The CDR3 is 16 amino acids. V trimming: 2 bases; J trimming: 4 bases; junction bases outside the gene matches: 9. This chain's CDR3 is CASSERGGGIPDTQYF. DNA for the CDR3: TGTGCCAGCAGTGAAAGAGGGGGCGGAATCCCAGATACGCAGTATTTT.

This clone was counted only a few times. V and J are TRBV6-1 and TRBJ2-5; D is perhaps TRBD2 (6 bases). CDR3 length: 14 residues. From germline, CDR1 is MNHNS and CDR2 SASEGT. V was trimmed by 6 bases and J by 5 bases, leaving 16 bases between them. The CDR3 region is CASRSGHGGETQYF. CDR3 DNA: TGTGCCAGCAGGAGTGGACACGGAGGGGAGACCCAGTACTTC.

This sequence joins TRBV6-5 and TRBJ2-2, with 7 nucleotides matching TRBD1. V dropped 4 bases and J dropped 7; count of bases not matched to a gene: 0. CDR3 size: 12 residues. Germline-derived CDR1 and CDR2 are MNHEY and SVGAGI. CDR3 DNA: TGTGCCAGCAGTTCAGGGGGCGGGGAGCTGTTTTTT. This codes for CASSSGGGELFF.

Only a few counts were recorded for this clone. This rearrangement joins TRBV18 to TRBJ2-2, with 9 bases identical to TRBD1. The ends lost 4 bases at V and 3 bases at J; junction bases unmatched: 9. The germline CDR1 and CDR2 sequences are KGHSH and LQKENI. CDR3 length: 17 residues. For the CDR3, the DNA is TGTGCCAGCTCACGAAGACAGGGGGATCGTCACACCGGGGAGCTGTTTTTT. It yields the protein CASSRRQGDRHTGELFF.

This clone was counted a few times. This rearrangement joins TRBV5-4 to TRBJ2-7; D is unclear. Germline V gene data show CDR1 as SGHNT and CDR2 as YYREEE (reference sequence). The CDR3 length is 11 residues. Trimming removed 1 base at V and 5 bases at J, with 4 bases between. The CDR3 sequence is CASSLNNEQYF. The CDR3 nucleotides are TGTGCCAGCAGCTTGAACAACGAGCAGTACTTC.

The chain is built from TRBV5-4 and TRBJ2-2, with D possibly TRBD1 on 6 matching bases. Per the germline V gene, CDR1 is SGHNT and CDR2 is YYREEE (reference sequence). The CDR3 is made up of 14 amino acids. Deletions cut 0 bases from V and 9 bases from J, with 12 bases between. The CDR3 DNA sequence: TGTGCCAGCAGCTTGGCCCGGGACAAGCGGGAGCTGTTTTTT. This encodes CASSLARDKRELFF.

The J gene is TRBJ1-4, the V gene TRBV5-1; 7 bases agree with TRBD1. CDR3 length equals 15 residues. Germline assignment: CDR1 SGHRS and CDR2 YFSETQ. Trimming cost V 3 bases and J 4 bases; bases outside gene matches: 6. CDR3: CASSSTGADNEKLFF. Written as DNA, the CDR3 is TGCGCCAGCAGCTCAACAGGGGCTGATAATGAAAAACTGTTTTTT.

In its sample, this clone was seen a few times. The V and J genes are TRBV6-1 and TRBJ2-7; 11 bases are a match to TRBD2. Germline V lookup: CDR1 MNHNS, CDR2 SASEGT. The length of the CDR3 is 14 residues. Trimming at V came to 7 bases and at J to 3 bases, leaving 5 bases not matched to a gene. The CDR3 DNA follows: TGTGCCAGCACCGGGACTAGCGGCAGCTACGAGCAGTACTTC. Protein sequence: CASTGTSGSYEQYF.

This sequence joins TRBV28 and TRBJ1-4; 9 bases fit TRBD1. Trimming cost V 4 bases and J 7 bases; bases outside gene matches: 13. CDR1 and CDR2 from the germline V gene are MDHEN and SYDVKM. CDR3 size: 17 residues. CDR3 in amino acids: CASSSDPGQGRLEKLFF. CDR3 nucleotide sequence: TGTGCCAGCAGTTCAGACCCGGGACAGGGCCGTCTTGAAAAACTGTTTTTT.

This clone has only a few counts. The chain is built from TRBV11-2 and TRBJ2-1; TRBD2 is a possible D gene (5 bases). This CDR3 region has 14 residues. CDR1 SGHAT and CDR2 FQNNGV come from the germline V gene. The V and J ends lost 5 bases and 2 bases respectively, with 10 bases between them. In DNA form, the CDR3 reads TGTGCCAGCAGCGCGGACTCGACCTACAATGAGCAGTTCTTC. This codes for CASSADSTYNEQFF. Looking up the rest from reference TRBV11-2 and TRBJ2-1 gives the full variable domain: EAGVAQSPRYKIIEKRQSVAFWCNPISGHATLYWYQQILGQGPKLLIQFQNNGVVDDSQLPKDRFSAERLKGVDSTLKIQPAKLEDSAVYLCASSADSTYNEQFFGPGTRLTVL.

The rearrangement uses TRBV6-6 and TRBJ2-7; weak D call: TRBD1 (5 bases). Deletions cut 2 bases from V and 3 bases from J, with 14 bases between. Germline V CDR1 and CDR2: MNHNY, SVGAGI (reference sequence). The CDR3 spans 15 residues. CDR3: CASSYQATDNYEQYF. In nucleotides, the CDR3 is TGTGCCAGCAGTTACCAAGCGACAGACAACTACGAGCAGTACTTC.

The chain is built from TRBV5-5 and TRBJ1-5, with D maybe TRBD1 (6 bases). Germline V CDR1 and CDR2: SGHKS, YYEKEE (reference sequence). The V and J ends lost 1 base and 3 bases respectively, with 11 bases between them. The CDR3 has 15 residues. In DNA form, the CDR3 reads TGTGCCAGCAGCTTGTTCGACAGGAACAATCAGCCCCAGCATTTT. Translation: CASSLFDRNNQPQHF.

This clone has a handful of counts. The chain uses TRBV6-5 and TRBJ1-5; 8 nucleotides align to TRBD1. Germline trimming cut 6 bases from V and 5 bases from J; bases unmatched to any gene: 9. This CDR3 is 15 amino acids long. From germline, CDR1 is MNHEY and CDR2 SVGAGI. CDR3 protein: CASRRTGQGDQPQHF. The CDR3 region has the DNA TGTGCCAGCAGGAGGACAGGGCAAGGCGATCAGCCCCAGCATTTT.

This chain uses TRBV2 with TRBJ1-5, with D hard to call. Trimming took off 2 bases at V and 6 bases at J, with 14 bases between the two ends. The germline gives CDR1 SNHLY, CDR2 FYNNEI. There are 15 residues in the CDR3. CDR3 DNA sequence: TGTGCCAGCAGTGAATTGGCTGGCACCCTTCAGCCCCAGCATTTT. Its protein product is CASSELAGTLQPQHF.

This clone was seen more than once but under ten times. V is TRBV5-1 and J is TRBJ2-3, with D perhaps matching TRBD1 (5 bases). V lost 4 bases and J lost 3, with 18 bases in between. The CDR3 is made up of 16 amino acids. CDR1 and CDR2 (germline): SGHRS, YFSETQ. In DNA form, the CDR3 reads TGCGCCAGCAGCCAATCTCCAGGGTTTCTGACAGATACGCAGTATTTT. This codes for CASSQSPGFLTDTQYF.

The chain has TRBV7-3 and TRBJ2-5; D is undetermined. Trimming pared 4 bases from V and 1 base from J, leaving 10 bases between. In germline, CDR1 is SGHTA, CDR2 FQGTGA. The CDR3 totals 14 residues. CDR3 loop: CASSSRRSQETQYF. The CDR3 nucleotides are TGTGCCAGCAGCTCGCGACGGAGCCAAGAGACCCAGTACTTC.